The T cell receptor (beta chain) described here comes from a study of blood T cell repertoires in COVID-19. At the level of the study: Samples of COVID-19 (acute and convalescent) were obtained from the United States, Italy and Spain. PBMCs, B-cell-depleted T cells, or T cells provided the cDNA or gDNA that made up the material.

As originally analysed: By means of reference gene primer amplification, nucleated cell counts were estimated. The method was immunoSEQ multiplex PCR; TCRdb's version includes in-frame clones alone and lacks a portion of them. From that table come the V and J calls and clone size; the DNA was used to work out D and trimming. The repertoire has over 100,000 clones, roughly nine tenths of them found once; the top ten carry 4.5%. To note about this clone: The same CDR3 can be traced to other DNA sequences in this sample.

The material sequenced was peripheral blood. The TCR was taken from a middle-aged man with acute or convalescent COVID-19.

The CDR3 sequence: CASSFIGNTIYF. For the CDR3, the DNA is TGTGCCAGCAGTTTTATCGGAAACACCATATATTTT. This chain uses TRBV12-3 or TRBV12-4 with TRBJ1-3; D gene uncertain. The CDR3 extends over 12 amino acids. Trimming removed 3 bases from V and 4 bases from J, with 4 bases in between.